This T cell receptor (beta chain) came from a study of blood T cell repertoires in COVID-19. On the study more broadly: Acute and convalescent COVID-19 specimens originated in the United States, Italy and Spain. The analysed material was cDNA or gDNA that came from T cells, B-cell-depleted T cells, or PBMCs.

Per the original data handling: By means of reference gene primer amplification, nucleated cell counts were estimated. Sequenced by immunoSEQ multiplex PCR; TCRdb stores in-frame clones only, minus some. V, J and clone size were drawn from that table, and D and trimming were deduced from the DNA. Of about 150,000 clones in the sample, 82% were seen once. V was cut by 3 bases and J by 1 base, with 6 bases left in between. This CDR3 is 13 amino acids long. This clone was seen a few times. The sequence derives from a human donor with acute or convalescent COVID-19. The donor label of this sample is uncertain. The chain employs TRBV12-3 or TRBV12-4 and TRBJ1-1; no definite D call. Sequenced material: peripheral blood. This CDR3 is CASSFAANTEAFF. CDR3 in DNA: TGTGCCAGCAGTTTCGCGGCGAACACTGAAGCTTTCTTT.